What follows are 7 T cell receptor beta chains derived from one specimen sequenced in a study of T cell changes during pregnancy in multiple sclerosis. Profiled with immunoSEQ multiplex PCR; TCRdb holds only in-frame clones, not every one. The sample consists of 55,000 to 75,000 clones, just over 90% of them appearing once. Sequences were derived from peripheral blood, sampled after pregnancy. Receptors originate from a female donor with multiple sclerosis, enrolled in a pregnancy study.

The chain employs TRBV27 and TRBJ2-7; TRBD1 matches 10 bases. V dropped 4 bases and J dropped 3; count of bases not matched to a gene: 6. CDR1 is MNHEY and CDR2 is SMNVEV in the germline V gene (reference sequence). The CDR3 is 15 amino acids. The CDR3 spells CASSWDRGLVYEQYF. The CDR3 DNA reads TGTGCCAGCAGTTGGGACAGGGGTTTAGTCTACGAGCAGTACTTC.

CDR3: CASSVGAADSNQPQHF. The CDR3 DNA is TGTGCCAGCAGCGTAGGGGCCGCCGATAGCAATCAGCCCCAGCATTTT. The chain is built from TRBV9 and TRBJ1-5; D uncertain. The germline gives CDR1 SGDLS, CDR2 YYNGEE. The CDR3 runs to 16 residues. V dropped 0 bases and J dropped 0 bases, with 10 bases sitting between them. The full variable domain, with the rest looked up from reference TRBV9 and TRBJ1-5, is DSGVTQTPKHLITATGQRVTLRCSPRSGDLSVYWYQQSLDQGLQFLIQYYNGEERAKGNILERFSAQQFPDLHSELNLSSLELGDSALYFCASSVGAADSNQPQHFGDGTRLSIL.

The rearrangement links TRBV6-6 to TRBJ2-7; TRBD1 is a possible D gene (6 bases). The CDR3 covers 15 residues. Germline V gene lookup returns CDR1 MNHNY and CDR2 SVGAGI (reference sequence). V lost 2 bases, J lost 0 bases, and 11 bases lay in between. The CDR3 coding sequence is TGTGCCAGCAGTTACGAGAGGGGGAGCTCCTACGAGCAGTACTTC. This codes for CASSYERGSSYEQYF.

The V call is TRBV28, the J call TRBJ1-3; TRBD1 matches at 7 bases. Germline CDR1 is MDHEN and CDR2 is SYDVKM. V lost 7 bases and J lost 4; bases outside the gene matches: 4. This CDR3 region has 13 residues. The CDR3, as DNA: TGTGCCAGCACCACGGGACAGGGAAACACCATATATTTT. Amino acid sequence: CASTTGQGNTIYF.

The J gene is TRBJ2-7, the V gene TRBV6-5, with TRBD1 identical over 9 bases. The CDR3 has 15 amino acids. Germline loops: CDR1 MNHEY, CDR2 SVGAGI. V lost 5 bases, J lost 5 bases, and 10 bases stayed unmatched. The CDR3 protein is CASSRTGVGLDEQYF. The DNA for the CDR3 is TGTGCCAGCAGTCGGACAGGGGTTGGTTTGGACGAGCAGTACTTC.

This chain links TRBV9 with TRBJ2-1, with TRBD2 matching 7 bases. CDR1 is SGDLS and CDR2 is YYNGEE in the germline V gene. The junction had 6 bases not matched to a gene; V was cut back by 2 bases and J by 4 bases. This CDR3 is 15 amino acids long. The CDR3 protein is CASSVGGSRYNEQFF. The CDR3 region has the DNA TGTGCCAGCAGCGTCGGCGGGAGTCGGTACAATGAGCAGTTCTTC.

CDR3 loop: CASSPPPGGYEQYF. CDR3 DNA sequence: TGTGCCAGCAGCCCTCCTCCGGGGGGCTACGAGCAGTACTTC. This chain joins TRBV5-5 and TRBJ2-7, with 7 bases aligning to TRBD2. Germline trimming cut 4 bases from V and 3 bases from J; bases unmatched to any gene: 7. The V gene's germline CDR1 is SGHKS and CDR2 YYEKEE (reference sequence). CDR3 size: 14 residues.